A selection of T cell receptor beta chains follows, all from one sample in a study of OX40 agonist ivuxolimab in advanced cancers. Clones were sequenced by immunoSEQ multiplex PCR, and TCRdb holds only the in-frame ones, with some missing. This table has 77,000 or so clones, around 90% appearing once. Specimen: CD4+ or CD8+ T cells sorted from blood, collected in a trial of the OX40 agonist ivuxolimab. These receptors came from an adult with an advanced solid tumor such as melanoma, head and neck, liver or kidney cancer. CDR3s include the opening cysteine and the closing phenylalanine or tryptophan. The D gene is left open where the match is weak. Not every row has a clone size; where given, it reads once, few, many or a size class.

V	D	J	size	CDR3	DNA
TRBV2	TRBD1	TRBJ2-3	once	CATGQGSTDTQYF	TGTGCCACCGGACAGGGAAGCACAGATACGCAGTATTTT
TRBV29-1	TRBD2	TRBJ2-7	.	CSVRAGGSYEQYF	TGCAGCGTGAGAGCGGGAGGGAGTTACGAGCAGTACTTC
TRBV19	TRBD2	TRBJ2-7	.	CASSPFLVGSGGSYEQYF	TGTGCCAGTAGCCCCTTCTTGGTTGGTAGCGGGGGCTCCTACGAGCAGTACTTC
TRBV28	.	TRBJ2-1	.	CASRTDSYNEQFF	TGTGCCAGCAGGACCGACTCTTACAATGAGCAGTTCTTC
TRBV7-2	.	TRBJ2-3	.	CASSLVSMKDTQYF	TGTGCCAGCAGCTTAGTATCTATGAAGGATACGCAGTATTTT
TRBV28	.	TRBJ1-4	once	CASSLRGSNEKLFF	TGTGCCAGCAGTTTAAGGGGATCTAATGAAAAACTGTTTTTT
TRBV19	TRBD1	TRBJ1-3	.	CASPTVGAGTGTGLSGNTIYF	TGTGCCAGCCCGACCGTGGGAGCGGGGACCGGGACAGGCCTCTCTGGAAACACCATATATTTT
TRBV5-6	.	TRBJ2-3	.	CASISDRDALLDTQYF	TGTGCCAGCATCTCCGACCGGGATGCTCTTTTAGATACGCAGTATTTT
TRBV30	.	TRBJ2-5	.	CAWSVWSSVKTQYF	TGTGCCTGGAGTGTTTGGTCTAGCGTGAAGACCCAGTACTTC
TRBV7-2	.	TRBJ2-5	.	CASSRVAQETQYF	TGTGCCAGCAGCCGGGTCGCTCAAGAGACCCAGTACTTC
TRBV27	.	TRBJ2-5	.	CASSFKGETQYF	TGTGCCAGCAGTTTTAAGGGAGAGACCCAGTACTTC
TRBV20-1	.	TRBJ2-1	.	CSAIYNEQFF	TGCAGTGCTATTTACAATGAGCAGTTCTTC
TRBV28	.	TRBJ1-3	once	CASTPGDGNTIYF	TGTGCCAGCACACCTGGGGACGGAAACACCATATATTTT
TRBV14	.	TRBJ2-1	once	CASSQTTIEQFF	TGTGCCAGCAGCCAAACGACCATTGAGCAGTTCTTC
TRBV7-8	.	TRBJ2-7	.	CASSLDPTYYEQYF	TGTGCCAGCAGCTTGGACCCCACATACTACGAGCAGTACTTC
TRBV7-8	.	TRBJ1-5	.	CASSLVSHSNQPQHF	TGTGCCAGCAGCTTAGTCAGTCATAGCAATCAGCCCCAGCATTTT
TRBV10-3	.	TRBJ2-2	.	CAISEHPGSGELFF	TGTGCCATCAGTGAGCACCCTGGTTCCGGGGAGCTGTTTTTT
TRBV9	.	TRBJ2-1	.	CASSFSPPYNEQFF	TGTGCCAGCAGCTTCTCCCCCCCCTACAATGAGCAGTTCTTC
TRBV19	.	TRBJ1-5	.	CASSYIQGRNQPQHF	TGTGCCAGTAGTTATATACAGGGACGCAATCAGCCCCAGCATTTT
TRBV2	TRBD2	TRBJ2-3	.	CASSLAGGTDTQYF	TGTGCCAGCAGCCTAGCGGGGGGCACAGATACGCAGTATTTT
TRBV6-1	.	TRBJ2-2	.	CASSEYGGPPGNTGELFF	TGTGCCAGCAGTGAATACGGCGGGCCCCCCGGGAACACCGGGGAGCTGTTTTTT
TRBV15	.	TRBJ1-3	.	CATSRDLGEGSGNTIYF	TGTGCCACCAGCAGAGATCTTGGGGAAGGTTCTGGAAACACCATATATTTT
TRBV4-3	.	TRBJ2-3	few	CASSLGYISTDTQYF	TGCGCCAGCAGCCTGGGGTATATTAGCACAGATACGCAGTATTTT
TRBV7-7	TRBD2	TRBJ2-3	.	CASSLGLAATDTQYF	TGTGCCAGCAGCTTGGGACTAGCGGCCACAGATACGCAGTATTTT
TRBV6-1	TRBD2	TRBJ2-1	.	CASSEPRGGGVAGFNNEQFF	TGTGCCAGCAGTGAACCCAGGGGAGGGGGGGTAGCGGGATTTAACAATGAGCAGTTCTTC
TRBV5-4	TRBD1	TRBJ1-2	.	CASSLVLAGGDGYTF	TGTGCCAGCAGCCTCGTCCTGGCAGGGGGAGATGGCTACACCTTC
TRBV23-1	.	TRBJ1-1	.	CASSHSANGDEAFF	TGCGCCAGCAGTCACTCAGCGAACGGTGATGAAGCTTTCTTT
TRBV29-1	TRBD2	TRBJ2-7	.	CSVEGTSGSGSSYEQYF	TGCAGCGTTGAAGGGACTAGCGGGAGCGGGAGTTCCTACGAGCAGTACTTC
TRBV18	.	TRBJ1-1	few	CASSPDRTYTEAFF	TGTGCCAGCTCACCAGACAGGACCTACACTGAAGCTTTCTTT
TRBV28	TRBD1	TRBJ1-1	.	CASSKDRGPTEAFF	TGTGCCAGCAGCAAGGACAGGGGGCCTACTGAAGCTTTCTTT
TRBV18	.	TRBJ1-1	once	CASSPPSKAGTEAFF	TGTGCCAGCTCACCACCGTCGAAAGCCGGCACTGAAGCTTTCTTT
TRBV5-6	TRBD2	TRBJ2-5	.	CASSYKTSGANSETQYF	TGTGCCAGCAGCTATAAGACTAGCGGGGCAAACTCGGAGACCCAGTACTTC
TRBV28	.	TRBJ2-3	.	CASSSTTSTDTQYF	TGTGCCAGCAGTTCCACGACTAGCACAGATACGCAGTATTTT
TRBV27	TRBD1	TRBJ2-7	.	CASSLSGTGFDEQYF	TGTGCCAGCAGTTTATCAGGGACAGGGTTCGACGAGCAGTACTTC